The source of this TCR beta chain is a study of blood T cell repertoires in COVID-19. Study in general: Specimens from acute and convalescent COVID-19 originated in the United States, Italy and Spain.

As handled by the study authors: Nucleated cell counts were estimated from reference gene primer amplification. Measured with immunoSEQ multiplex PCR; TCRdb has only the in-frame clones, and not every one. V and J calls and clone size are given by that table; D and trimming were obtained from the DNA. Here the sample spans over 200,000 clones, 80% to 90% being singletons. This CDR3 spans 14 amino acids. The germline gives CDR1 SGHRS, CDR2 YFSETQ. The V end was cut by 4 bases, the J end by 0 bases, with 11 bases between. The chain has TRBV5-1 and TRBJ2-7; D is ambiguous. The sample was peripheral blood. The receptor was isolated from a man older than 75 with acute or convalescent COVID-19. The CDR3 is CASSPAPSSYEQYF. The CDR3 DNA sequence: TGCGCCAGCAGCCCAGCGCCTAGCTCCTACGAGCAGTACTTC.